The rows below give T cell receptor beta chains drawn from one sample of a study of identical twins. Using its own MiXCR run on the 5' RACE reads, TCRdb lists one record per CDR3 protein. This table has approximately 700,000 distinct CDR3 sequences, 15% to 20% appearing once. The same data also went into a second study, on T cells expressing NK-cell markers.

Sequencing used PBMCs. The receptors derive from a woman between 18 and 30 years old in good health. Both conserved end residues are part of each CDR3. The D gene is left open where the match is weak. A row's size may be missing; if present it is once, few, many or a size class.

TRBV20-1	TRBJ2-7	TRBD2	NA	TGCAGTGCTAGCGGGCGCGGCGGGGGGGGCTACGAGCAGTACTTC	CSASGRGGGGYEQYF
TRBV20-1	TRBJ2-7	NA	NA	TGCAGTCTTCGGGATGGGTACGCTGGCGAGCAGTACTTC	CSLRDGYAGEQYF
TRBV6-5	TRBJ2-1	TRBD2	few	TGTGCCAGCAGTTACTGGGCCAGCGGGAAAAATGAGCAGTTCTTC	CASSYWASGKNEQFF
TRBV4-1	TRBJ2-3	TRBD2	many	TGCGCCAGCAGCCAAGATAGGGCGGATGTTCCGGGACTATGGACAGATACGCAGTATTTT	CASSQDRADVPGLWTDTQYF
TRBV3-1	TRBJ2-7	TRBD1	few	TGTGCCAGCAGCCAAGGTTCAGGGGGTTTTACCTACGAGCAGTACTTC	CASSQGSGGFTYEQYF
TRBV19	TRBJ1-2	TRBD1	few	TGTGCCAGTATAGGAATGAGTGAGAGACAGGGCGTTTCGAACTATGGCTACACCTTC	CASIGMSERQGVSNYGYTF
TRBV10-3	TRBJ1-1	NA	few	TGTGCCATCAGGGGGCAGGGAATTGAGACTGAAGCTTTCTTT	CAIRGQGIETEAFF
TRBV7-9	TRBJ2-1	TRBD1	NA	TGTGCCAGCAGCTTTACAGGGGCCCTACCCTACAATGAGCAGTTCTTC	CASSFTGALPYNEQFF
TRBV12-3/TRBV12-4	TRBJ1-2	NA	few	TGTGCCAGCAGTCTAGGGCCCATCCCTCGCTATGGCTACACCTTC	CASSLGPIPRYGYTF
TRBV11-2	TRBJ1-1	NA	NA	TGTGCCAGCAGCTACAGGGTCATGAACACTGAAGCTTTCTTT	CASSYRVMNTEAFF
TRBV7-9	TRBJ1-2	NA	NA	TGTGCCAGCAGCCCGCATCCGCTCTATGGCTACACCTTC	CASSPHPLYGYTF
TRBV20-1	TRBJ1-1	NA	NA	TGCAGTGGTGGGTCACGAACCCTATATGAAGCTTTCTTT	CSGGSRTLYEAFF
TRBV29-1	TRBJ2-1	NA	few	TGCAGCGTCTTTAGCGTGAGCTCCTACAATGAGCAGTTCTTC	CSVFSVSSYNEQFF
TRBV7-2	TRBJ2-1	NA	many	TGCGCCAGCAGCCCCTCCCCCGGCAATGAGCAGTTCTTC	CASSPSPGNEQFF
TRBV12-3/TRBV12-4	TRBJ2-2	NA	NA	TGTGCCAGCAGTTTGATCGGGGAATGGACCGGGGAGCTGTTTTTT	CASSLIGEWTGELFF
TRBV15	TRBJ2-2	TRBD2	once	TGTGCCACCAGGCGGGGGCGGGGGGTTTCGAACACCGGGGAGCTGTTTTTT	CATRRGRGVSNTGELFF
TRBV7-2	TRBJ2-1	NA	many	TGTGCCAGCAGCTTATCCGGGATATCCTACAATGAGCAGTTCTTC	CASSLSGISYNEQFF
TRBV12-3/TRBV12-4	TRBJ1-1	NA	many	TGTGCCAGCAGCCCGACAGAGGGAGGGCGTGGAGCTTTCTTT	CASSPTEGGRGAFF
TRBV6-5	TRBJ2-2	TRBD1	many	TGTGCCAGCAGTTACGGGGACAGGGTGACCGGGGAGCTGTTTTTT	CASSYGDRVTGELFF
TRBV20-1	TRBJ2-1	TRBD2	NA	TGCAGTGGGGTTAGCGGGAACCCGGGCTCCTACAATGAGCAGTTCTTC	CSGVSGNPGSYNEQFF
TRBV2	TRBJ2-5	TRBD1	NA	TGTGCCAGCAAGGGACAGGGCGACCAAGAGACCCAGTACTTC	CASKGQGDQETQYF
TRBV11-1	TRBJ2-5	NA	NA	TGTGCCAGCAGCTTAGGGGCCGGGAGTTCAGCGGAGACCCAGTACTTC	CASSLGAGSSAETQYF
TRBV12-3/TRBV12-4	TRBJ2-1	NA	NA	TGTGCCAGCAGTTTATCCGGGGGAGGTCTGAATGAGCAGTTCTTC	CASSLSGGGLNEQFF
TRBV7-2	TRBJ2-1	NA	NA	TGTGCCAGCAGCTTCGCCCGGACGGGCGATGAGCAGTTCTTC	CASSFARTGDEQFF
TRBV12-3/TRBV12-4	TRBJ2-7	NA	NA	TGTGCCAGCAGTCCGAGAATTGGGGCGACGGGCGAGCAGTACTTC	CASSPRIGATGEQYF
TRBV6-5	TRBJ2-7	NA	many	TGTGCCAGCAGTTACTTTGGAAGCGGCCCCAACTACGAGCAGTACTTC	CASSYFGSGPNYEQYF
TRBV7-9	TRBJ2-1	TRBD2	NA	TGTGCCAGCAGCGTAAGGATCGGGACTAGCCACAATGAGCAGTTCTTC	CASSVRIGTSHNEQFF
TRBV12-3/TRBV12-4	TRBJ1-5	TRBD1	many	TGTGCCAGCACCACCGGGACAGGGAGCCGACAGCCCCAGCATTTT	CASTTGTGSRQPQHF
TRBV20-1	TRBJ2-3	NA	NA	TGCAGTGCTAGAGAGCCGTGGGGGGAAGATACGCAGTATTTT	CSAREPWGEDTQYF
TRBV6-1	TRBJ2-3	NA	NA	TGTGCCAGCAGTGGTCAAGCGTACCGCACAGATACGCAGTATTTT	CASSGQAYRTDTQYF
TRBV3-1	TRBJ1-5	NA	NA	TGTGCCAGCAGCCCGGACTTCCGTGGTCAGCCCCAGCATTTT	CASSPDFRGQPQHF
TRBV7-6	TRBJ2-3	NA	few	TGTGCCAGCAGCTTAGGGGGATGGGAAGATACGCAGTATTTT	CASSLGGWEDTQYF
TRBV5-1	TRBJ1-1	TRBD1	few	TGCGCCAGCAGTTTACAGGGGCGTGGAGCGAACACTGAAGCTTTCTTT	CASSLQGRGANTEAFF
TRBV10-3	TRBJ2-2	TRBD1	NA	TGTGCCATCAGTTCTCAAACAGGGGCCGGGGAGCTGTTTTTT	CAISSQTGAGELFF
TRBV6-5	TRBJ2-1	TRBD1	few	TGTGCCAGCGGGACAGTTATTGAGCAGTTCTTC	CASGTVIEQFF
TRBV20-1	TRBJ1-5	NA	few	TGCAGTGCTAGTAGAGGGGCTGGCGATCAGCCCCAGCATTTT	CSASRGAGDQPQHF
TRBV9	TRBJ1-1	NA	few	TGTGCCAGCAGCGTAGGGGCCGCCAGGGGAAGAACTGAAGCTTTCTTT	CASSVGAARGRTEAFF
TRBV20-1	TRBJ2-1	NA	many	TGCAGTGCTAGAAGCCCATCGGGGAATGAGCAGTTCTTC	CSARSPSGNEQFF
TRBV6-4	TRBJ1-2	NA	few	TGTGCCAGCAGTGACAGTCCGGGGTCGAACTATGGCTACACCTTC	CASSDSPGSNYGYTF
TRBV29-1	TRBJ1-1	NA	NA	TGCAGCGTTGAACCACAGGGCTGGAGCACTGAAGCTTTCTTT	CSVEPQGWSTEAFF
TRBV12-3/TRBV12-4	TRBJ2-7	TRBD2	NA	TGTGCCAGCAGTTTAAGACTAGCGGGCCCCAACTACGAGCAGTACTTC	CASSLRLAGPNYEQYF
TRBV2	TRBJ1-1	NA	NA	TGTGCCAGCAGTGAAGCGCTCCAGGGACCCGAAGCTTTCTTT	CASSEALQGPEAFF
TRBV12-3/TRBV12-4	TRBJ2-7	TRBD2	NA	TGTGCCAGCAGTTTTGAGGCTAGCGGAGATTACGAGCAGTACTTC	CASSFEASGDYEQYF
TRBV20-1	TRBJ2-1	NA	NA	TGCAGTGCTAGAGCAGGGCACAATGAGCAGTTCTTC	CSARAGHNEQFF
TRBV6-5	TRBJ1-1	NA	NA	TGTGCCAGCAGTTCCTCCGGTTCAGTGGACACTGAAGCTTTCTTT	CASSSSGSVDTEAFF
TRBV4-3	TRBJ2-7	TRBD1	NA	TGCGCCAGCAGCCGAACAAACAGGGGGGAGTACGAGCAGTACTTC	CASSRTNRGEYEQYF
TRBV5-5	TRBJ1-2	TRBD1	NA	TGTGCCAGCAGCTTTGGCAGTGACAGGGCTTACTATGGCTACACCTTC	CASSFGSDRAYYGYTF
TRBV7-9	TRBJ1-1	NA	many	TGTGCCAGCAGCTACGGGGGCAGGGTCGGAGCTTTCTTT	CASSYGGRVGAFF
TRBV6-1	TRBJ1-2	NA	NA	TGTGCCAGCAGTGGCATGGGCAGGAGGGCATATGGCTACACCTTC	CASSGMGRRAYGYTF
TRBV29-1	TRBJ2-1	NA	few	TGCAGCGTTGATGGGAGTGGTACTGAGCAGTTCTTC	CSVDGSGTEQFF
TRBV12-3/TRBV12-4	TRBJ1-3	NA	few	TGTGCCAGCAGTTTAGGGACGCTCCCTGGAAACACCATATATTTT	CASSLGTLPGNTIYF
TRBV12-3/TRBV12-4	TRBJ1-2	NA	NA	TGTGCCAGCAGTCGACAGTATGGCTACACCTTC	CASSRQYGYTF
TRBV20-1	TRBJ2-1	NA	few	TGCAGTGTCTCGCGGTCCGCCTACAATGAGCAGTTCTTC	CSVSRSAYNEQFF
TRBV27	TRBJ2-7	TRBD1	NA	TGTGCCAGCAGTTTCCAGGGGGTTTCCTACGAGCAGTACTTC	CASSFQGVSYEQYF
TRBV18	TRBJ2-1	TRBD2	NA	TGTGCCAGCTCACTATGGACTAGCGGGTTTGACAATGAGCAGTTCTTC	CASSLWTSGFDNEQFF
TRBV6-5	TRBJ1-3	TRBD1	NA	TGTGCCAGCAGTTACTCGGGGACAGGAGCGAGAAACACCATATATTTT	CASSYSGTGARNTIYF
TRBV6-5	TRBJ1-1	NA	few	TGTGCCAGCAGTTACTCGGGGGGATTCCGAGAAGCTTTCTTT	CASSYSGGFREAFF